A selection of T cell receptor beta chains follows, all from one sample in a study of human T cells and chemical hapten exposure. TCRdb used MiXCR to reprocess the RACE reads, holding one entry per CDR3 protein. The top ten clones hold roughly 9.1% of a sample with around 34,000 distinct CDR3 sequences, around 6.5% of them seen once. The specimen comprised whole blood, sampled in connection with sensitization to the hapten diphenylcyclopropenone (DPC). The source is a woman aged 25-40 years with alopecia areata. Some clones in this sample may be carry-over from other donors' samples. Both conserved end residues are part of each CDR3. A D gene is named only where the DNA matches it firmly. The listing skips clone size in some rows; elsewhere it reads once, few, many or a size class.

abundance	d_gene	len	j_gene	v_gene	CDR3aa	CDR3nt
few	NA	15	TRBJ2-7	TRBV10-3	CAISEVAESFYEQYF	TGTGCCATCAGTGAGGTAGCGGAGAGTTTCTACGAGCAGTACTTC
many	NA	18	TRBJ2-5	TRBV21-1	CASSHYEGTGLDRETQYF	TGTGCCAGCAGCCACTACGAGGGGACGGGACTTGATAGGGAGACCCAGTACTTC
many	NA	14	TRBJ1-1	TRBV5-1	CASSLQQLNTEAFF	TGCGCCAGCAGCTTGCAACAGCTAAACACTGAAGCTTTCTTT
few	TRBD2	16	TRBJ2-3	TRBV20-1	CSAFSGGAMGTDTQYF	TGCAGTGCTTTTAGCGGGGGGGCGATGGGCACAGATACGCAGTATTTT
many	NA	14	TRBJ2-7	TRBV20-1	CSARDRTGFYEQYF	TGCAGTGCTAGAGATCGGACGGGTTTCTACGAGCAGTACTTC
medium-sized	NA	15	TRBJ1-1	TRBV7-2	CASSFRTGTATEAFF	TGTGCCAGCAGCTTCCGGACGGGGACTGCCACTGAAGCTTTCTTT
few	TRBD1	15	TRBJ1-1	TRBV7-2	CASSRQVGQGAEAFF	TGTGCCAGCAGCCGGCAGGTGGGACAGGGGGCTGAAGCTTTCTTT
many	TRBD2	14	TRBJ2-7	TRBV20-1	CSAPGTSGYYEQYF	TGCAGTGCGCCCGGGACTAGCGGGTACTACGAGCAGTACTTC
NA	NA	16	TRBJ1-4	TRBV4-3	CASSQSPLGANEKLFF	TGCGCCAGCAGCCAATCCCCGTTGGGGGCTAATGAAAAACTGTTTTTT
many	NA	16	TRBJ1-5	TRBV7-8	CASSLVTGPTNQPQHF	TGTGCCAGCAGCTTAGTTACAGGGCCGACAAATCAGCCCCAGCATTTT
many	NA	15	TRBJ2-3	TRBV7-8	CASSPSTLNTDTQYF	TGTGCCAGCAGCCCGAGCACTCTGAACACAGATACGCAGTATTTT
few	NA	13	TRBJ2-1	TRBV28	CASSYGDSGKQFF	TGTGCCAGCAGTTACGGGGACTCCGGAAAGCAGTTCTTC
few	NA	16	TRBJ1-4	TRBV28	CASSSPQGAANEKLFF	TGTGCCAGCAGTTCCCCCCAAGGGGCAGCTAATGAAAAACTGTTTTTT
NA	TRBD2	16	TRBJ2-3	TRBV12-3/TRBV12-4	CASRGLAGNPTDTQYF	TGTGCCAGCAGAGGGCTAGCGGGGAACCCCACAGATACGCAGTATTTT
many	NA	13	TRBJ1-1	TRBV20-1	CSASEGLNTEAFF	TGCAGTGCTAGCGAGGGTTTGAACACTGAAGCTTTCTTT
many	NA	15	TRBJ2-1	TRBV27	CASSLLQGGFHEQFF	TGTGCCAGCAGTTTATTGCAGGGGGGGTTCCATGAGCAGTTCTTC
few	NA	15	TRBJ2-3	TRBV12-3/TRBV12-4	CASSPGGGRLDTQYF	TGTGCCAGCAGCCCAGGCGGGGGCCGCCTAGATACGCAGTATTTT
NA	NA	14	TRBJ2-2	TRBV5-5	CASSLFQNTGELFF	TGTGCCAGCAGCTTGTTCCAGAACACCGGGGAGCTGTTTTTT